Listed below are T cell receptor beta chains from one sample, sequenced in a study of identical twins. One entry per CDR3 protein, called by TCRdb with MiXCR from the 5' RACE reads. The repertoire has roughly 200,000 distinct CDR3 sequences, about 15% of them found once; the top ten carry over 35%. These data are also associated with another study on T cells expressing NK-cell markers.

Material: CD8+ T cells sorted from blood. These receptors all come from a woman aged 18-29 years in good health. CDR3s include the opening cysteine and the closing phenylalanine or tryptophan. A D gene is named only where the DNA matches it firmly. Expanded clones are given a class, and other clones once, few, many or no size at all.

cdr3_nt: TGTGCCAGCGTGGCAAGGTCGCGGGTCTACGAGCAGTACTTC
cdr3_aa: CASVARSRVYEQYF
d_call: NA
v_call: TRBV6-2/TRBV6-3
clone_size: few
j_call: TRBJ2-7

cdr3_nt: TGTGCCAGCAGCTTGGCCTACCGCAATGAGCAGTTCTTC
cdr3_aa: CASSLAYRNEQFF
d_call: NA
v_call: TRBV5-5
clone_size: NA
j_call: TRBJ2-1

cdr3_nt: TGTGCCAGCAGTACAGGGGTCGAGCAGTTCTTC
cdr3_aa: CASSTGVEQFF
d_call: TRBD1
v_call: TRBV6-1
clone_size: few
j_call: TRBJ2-1

cdr3_nt: TGTGCCAGCAGTTTTGGTAGGTTAGACATCGGGGGCACAGATACGCAGTATTTT
cdr3_aa: CASSFGRLDIGGTDTQYF
d_call: NA
v_call: TRBV12-3/TRBV12-4
clone_size: NA
j_call: TRBJ2-3

cdr3_nt: TGTGCCAGCAGCCTCGGGACTAGCGGGGTCCAAGAGACCCAGTACTTC
cdr3_aa: CASSLGTSGVQETQYF
d_call: TRBD2
v_call: TRBV7-3
clone_size: NA
j_call: TRBJ2-5

cdr3_nt: TGTGCCAGCAGCTCCCTTACGCCCGAGCAGTACTTC
cdr3_aa: CASSSLTPEQYF
d_call: NA
v_call: TRBV11-2
clone_size: NA
j_call: TRBJ2-7

cdr3_nt: TGCGCCAGCAGCCAGACTTTCGTACAGGGGAGTTATTACGAGCAGTACTTC
cdr3_aa: CASSQTFVQGSYYEQYF
d_call: TRBD1
v_call: TRBV4-3
clone_size: few
j_call: TRBJ2-7

cdr3_nt: TGTGCCAGCAGCTTGGGGGCGAGCGATTCACCCCTCCACTTT
cdr3_aa: CASSLGASDSPLHF
d_call: NA
v_call: TRBV7-9
clone_size: NA
j_call: TRBJ1-6

cdr3_nt: TGTGCCAGCAGCTTAGGCGACAGTTCCTACGAGCAGTACTTC
cdr3_aa: CASSLGDSSYEQYF
d_call: NA
v_call: TRBV5-6
clone_size: NA
j_call: TRBJ2-7

cdr3_nt: TGTGCCAGCAGCCATCCTCGGGACAGGGGTGGAGAGACCCAGTACTTC
cdr3_aa: CASSHPRDRGGETQYF
d_call: TRBD1
v_call: TRBV11-2
clone_size: NA
j_call: TRBJ2-5

cdr3_nt: TGCAGTGCTAGAGGAGGGCTTTACAATGAGCAGTTCTTC
cdr3_aa: CSARGGLYNEQFF
d_call: NA
v_call: TRBV20-1
clone_size: few
j_call: TRBJ2-1

cdr3_nt: TGTGCCAGCAGCCCCAATGAGCAGTTCTTC
cdr3_aa: CASSPNEQFF
d_call: NA
v_call: TRBV6-5
clone_size: few
j_call: TRBJ2-1

cdr3_nt: TGTGCCAGCAGCGCATCTATTGAGCAGTTCTTC
cdr3_aa: CASSASIEQFF
d_call: NA
v_call: TRBV2
clone_size: few
j_call: TRBJ2-1

cdr3_nt: TGCGCCAGCAGCCAAGTCAACGAAGAAAATGAAAAACTGTTTTTT
cdr3_aa: CASSQVNEENEKLFF
d_call: NA
v_call: TRBV4-1
clone_size: NA
j_call: TRBJ1-4

cdr3_nt: TGTGCCAGCAGCTTCTCGGGGACTTCCAGAACCTACGAGCAGTACTTC
cdr3_aa: CASSFSGTSRTYEQYF
d_call: NA
v_call: TRBV11-2
clone_size: many
j_call: TRBJ2-7